The present entry profiles one T cell receptor beta chain with its context. Several immunoSEQ plates held equal portions of the genomic DNA taken from each subset. Some clones are missing from TCRdb's copy, which holds only in-frame ones; the method was immunoSEQ multiplex PCR. The sample yields about 600,000 clones, 97% seen once. This sample stems from a study of shared clonotypes between healthy human individuals. Study information: Contributing individuals were a couple of females and a few males aged 18 to 49.

Partitioning of CD4+ cells yielded a CD45RA+ naive subset and a CD45RA-negative memory subset. This CDR3 has 12 amino acids. V was pared by 4 bases and J by 4 bases, with 8 bases between. Germline V CDR1 and CDR2: SQVTM, ANQGSEA. The chain employs TRBV29-1 and TRBJ1-5; D not resolved. This TCR derives from a woman in her twenties or thirties in good health. The material sequenced was naive CD4+ T cells sorted from blood. Regarding subset: CD45RA+ positively selected. The CDR3 spells CSVVEGNQPQHF. Written as DNA, the CDR3 is TGCAGCGTTGTAGAGGGAAATCAGCCCCAGCATTTT.